The 28 T cell receptor beta chains below come from one sample, sequenced in a study of shared T cell receptors in the human thymus. The repertoire was sequenced with immunoSEQ multiplex PCR; TCRdb's copy has only in-frame clones and lacks some. This sample has hundreds of thousands of clones, with roughly 94% found just once. Sequenced sample: thymocytes. All receptors derive from a human donor.

The chain couples TRBV5-1 to TRBJ2-3; possibly TRBD1 for D (6 bases). The CDR3 has 15 residues. V gave up 9 bases and J gave up 0 bases, with 17 bases separating them. CDR1 SGHRS and CDR2 YFSETQ come from the germline V gene. The CDR3 sequence: CATRPGTISTDTQYF. For the CDR3, the DNA is TGCGCCACTAGACCCGGGACAATCAGCACAGATACGCAGTATTTT.

The chain links TRBV28 to TRBJ2-5; D unresolved. Germline loops: CDR1 MDHEN, CDR2 SYDVKM. Trimming removed 5 bases at V and 3 bases at J, with 16 bases between. The CDR3 has 15 residues. The CDR3 nucleotides are TGTGCCAGCAGTCTCCGGGCCCCAGGTAAAGAGACCCAGTACTTC. It is translated as CASSLRAPGKETQYF.

The chain combines TRBV29-1 with TRBJ2-1, with 7 positions matching TRBD2. V lost 5 bases to trimming and J lost 6 bases; unmatched junction nucleotides: 13. CDR3 size: 15 residues. The V gene's germline CDR1 is SQVTM and CDR2 ANQGSEA. CDR3 sequence reads: CSVTLRGGSCNEQFF. CDR3 coding DNA: TGCAGCGTTACCCTCCGGGGCGGGAGCTGCAATGAGCAGTTCTTC.

V is TRBV30 and J is TRBJ2-3, with 9 bases fitting TRBD2. The V segment lost 4 bases and the J segment 1 base; nucleotides outside the gene matches: 6. This CDR3 is 15 amino acids long. The germline V gene encodes CDR1 GTSNPN and CDR2 SVGIG (reference sequence). CDR3 bases: TGTGCCTGGACCGTAGCGGGAGTGGGCACAGATACGCAGTATTTT. Its protein product is CAWTVAGVGTDTQYF.

The chain uses TRBV28 and TRBJ2-7, with TRBD2 matching over 12 bases. V lost 7 bases to trimming and J lost 6 bases; unmatched junction nucleotides: 4. The CDR3 is 13 amino acids. From germline, CDR1 is MDHEN and CDR2 SYDVKM. The CDR3 nucleotides read TGTGCCAGCATAACTAGCGGGAGGCGCGAGCAGTACTTC. This gives the protein CASITSGRREQYF. Full variable domain (missing parts from reference TRBV28 and TRBJ2-7): DVKVTQSSRYLVKRTGEKVFLECVQDMDHENMFWYRQDPGLGLRLIYFSYDVKMKEKGDIPEGYSVSREKKERFSLILESASTNQTSMYLCASITSGRREQYFGPGTRLTVT.

The chain is built from TRBV5-1 and TRBJ2-1; possibly TRBD2 for D (5 bases). Germline CDR1 is SGHRS and CDR2 is YFSETQ. The CDR3 has 14 residues. Trimming took 5 bases from V and 0 from J, leaving 9 bases between them. In DNA form, the CDR3 reads TGCGCCAGCAGTTACCGGGGCTCCTACAATGAGCAGTTCTTC. It yields the protein CASSYRGSYNEQFF. The variable domain in full, with the rest retrieved from reference TRBV5-1 and TRBJ2-1, is KAGVTQTPRYLIKTRGQQVTLSCSPISGHRSVSWYQQTPGQGLQFLFEYFSETQRNKGNFPGRFSGRQFSNSRSEMNVSTLELGDSALYLCASSYRGSYNEQFFGPGTRLTVL.

The chain uses TRBV15 and TRBJ2-3; 8 nucleotides agree with TRBD2. V lost 1 base and J lost 2; bases outside the gene matches: 5. CDR3 length: 16 amino acids. CDR1 is LNHNV, CDR2 YYDKDF, per germline (reference sequence). The CDR3 loop reads CATSRVVAGLTDTQYF. CDR3 sequence (DNA): TGTGCCACCAGCAGAGTGGTAGCGGGGCTCACAGATACGCAGTATTTT.

This chain uses TRBV10-3 with TRBJ1-5, with no clear D. The V and J ends lost 5 bases and 2 bases respectively, with 22 bases between them. Per the germline V gene, CDR1 is ENHRY and CDR2 is SYGVKD. There are 18 residues in the CDR3. CDR3 coding DNA: TGTGCCATCAGTTTTCGGGTTTTCCCCACTGGCGGCAATCAGCCCCAGCATTTT. Translation gives CAISFRVFPTGGNQPQHF.

This chain joins TRBV15 and TRBJ2-3; D not certain. V gave up 1 base and J gave up 2 bases, with 4 bases separating them. Germline lookup yields CDR1 LNHNV and CDR2 YYDKDF (reference sequence). This CDR3 is 13 amino acids long. DNA of the CDR3: TGTGCCACCAGCAGAGTCCCCACAGATACGCAGTATTTT. It codes for CATSRVPTDTQYF.

Concerning this clone: Germline is not matched at one junction end, which may reflect a read error. The same CDR3 is also encoded by other DNA sequences in this sample. The chain couples TRBV27 to TRBJ1-1; D not certain. From germline, CDR1 is MNHEY and CDR2 SMNVEV (reference sequence). The CDR3 extends over 13 amino acids. The CDR3 nucleotides read TGTGCCAGCAGTCTATCAGTGAACACTGAAGCTTTCTTT. This gives the protein CASSLSVNTEAFF.

This sequence joins TRBV25-1 and TRBJ2-7; the D gene is possibly TRBD1 (5 bases). With 2 bases removed from V and 4 bases from J, the gap between germline ends came to 6 bases. Germline CDR1 MGHDK, CDR2 SYGVNS. The CDR3 covers 12 residues. This chain's CDR3 is CASSERQYEQYF. The CDR3 coding sequence is TGTGCCAGCAGTGAAAGACAGTACGAGCAGTACTTC.

The chain is built from TRBV29-1 and TRBJ1-3, with D possibly being TRBD1 (5 bases). Germline V gives CDR1 SQVTM, CDR2 ANQGSEA. CDR3 size: 16 residues. V was clipped by 2 bases and J by 4 bases, with 18 bases between them. CDR3 sequence reads: CSVELSRAPRGNTIYF. The CDR3 nucleotides read TGCAGCGTTGAACTTTCCAGGGCCCCGCGGGGAAACACCATATATTTT.

The chain recombines TRBV28 with TRBJ2-7; a weak D match, TRBD1 (6 bases). This CDR3 has 14 residues. With 3 bases removed from V and 4 bases from J, the gap between germline ends came to 13 bases. The germline V gene has CDR1 MDHEN and CDR2 SYDVKM. The CDR3 region is CASSFLAGVYEQYF. CDR3 nucleotides: TGTGCCAGCAGTTTCCTCGCAGGGGTATACGAGCAGTACTTC.

The V gene is TRBV7-8, the J gene TRBJ2-7; perhaps TRBD2 as D (5 bases). The CDR3 has 15 amino acids. V lost 8 bases and J 3 bases, leaving 20 bases between the germline ends. CDR1 SGHVS and CDR2 FQNEAQ come from the germline V gene. The CDR3 DNA reads TGTGCCAGCGGCGTTGGACGGGCCGGGGACTACGAGCAGTACTTC. This encodes CASGVGRAGDYEQYF.

The V call is TRBV10-2, the J call TRBJ2-1; 10 bases match TRBD2. V shed 8 bases and J 10 bases; nucleotides not matched to a gene: 17. Germline CDR1 reads WSHSY; CDR2 reads SAAADI. The CDR3 runs 16 residues. The CDR3 DNA reads as TGCGCCAGCGTACGTGGGACTAGCGCTGTGGGGAGCGAGCAGTTCTTC. This gives the protein CASVRGTSAVGSEQFF.

The V gene is TRBV5-4, the J gene TRBJ2-3; 13 bases map to TRBD2. The CDR3 has 16 residues. The germline V gene encodes CDR1 SGHNT and CDR2 YYREEE (reference sequence). The V gene end was trimmed by 4 bases and the J gene end by 7 bases; junction bases not matched to a gene: 9. The CDR3 nucleotides read TGTGCCAGCAGCGATGGACTAGCGGGAGACCCCCATACGCAGTATTTT. This sequence encodes CASSDGLAGDPHTQYF.

This clone was seen only once. The rearrangement uses TRBV5-4 and TRBJ2-1; 10 bases match TRBD2. The CDR3 length is 14 residues. Trimming removed 2 bases from V and 8 bases from J; junction bases left unmatched: 4. Germline-derived CDR1 and CDR2 are SGHNT and YYREEE (reference sequence). DNA of the CDR3: TGTGCCAGCAGCTTAGCGGGAGGGCCGGATGAGCAGTTCTTC. This sequence encodes CASSLAGGPDEQFF.

The CDR3 loop reads CASSQVKWPFTYEQYF. The CDR3 nucleotides read TGCGCCAGCAGCCAAGTCAAGTGGCCGTTTACCTACGAGCAGTACTTC. The chain recombines TRBV4-1 with TRBJ2-7; no definite D call. Trimming removed 1 base from V and 2 bases from J, with 15 bases in between. CDR1 MGHRA and CDR2 YSYEKL come from the germline V gene. There are 16 residues in the CDR3.

V gene TRBV7-6 combines with J gene TRBJ2-7; 11 bases are a match to TRBD2. Per germline, CDR1 SGHVS and CDR2 FNYEAQ. V dropped 3 bases and J dropped 4; count of bases not matched to a gene: 14. The CDR3 covers 18 residues. The CDR3 DNA follows: TGTGCCAGCAGCTTCGGGGGTAGCGGGAGGGAACCCTCGTACGAGCAGTACTTC. Translating gives CASSFGGSGREPSYEQYF.

This chain connects TRBV9 to TRBJ1-2, with 9 bases matching TRBD1. J gave up 11 bases and V 3 bases, and 8 bases lay outside the gene matches. From germline, CDR1 is SGDLS and CDR2 YYNGEE. The CDR3 sequence is 13 residues long. Here the CDR3 DNA reads TGTGCCAGCAGCGCCGGGACAGGGAAATTTTACACCTTC. Residues: CASSAGTGKFYTF. Drawing the rest from reference TRBV9 and TRBJ1-2, the complete variable domain is DSGVTQTPKHLITATGQRVTLRCSPRSGDLSVYWYQQSLDQGLQFLIQYYNGEERAKGNILERFSAQQFPDLHSELNLSSLELGDSALYFCASSAGTGKFYTFGSGTRLTVV.

J is TRBJ2-4 and V is TRBV10-2; 10 nucleotides align to TRBD2. CDR1 WSHSY and CDR2 SAAADI come from the germline V gene. This CDR3 is built from 17 residues. With V trimmed by 4 bases and J by 1 base, 7 bases remained unmatched. The CDR3 loop is CASSGGLAGAAKNIQYF. Here the CDR3 DNA reads TGCGCCAGCAGTGGGGGCCTAGCGGGAGCGGCCAAAAACATTCAGTACTTC.

The rearrangement links TRBV2 to TRBJ2-3; perhaps TRBD2 as D (6 bases). The CDR3 extends over 13 amino acids. The germline gives CDR1 SNHLY, CDR2 FYNNEI. Trimming took off 11 bases at V and 4 bases at J, with 16 bases between the two ends. CDR3: CARGGTWADTQYF. CDR3 coding DNA: TGTGCCCGGGGCGGGACCTGGGCAGATACGCAGTATTTT. The variable domain in full, completed from reference TRBV2 and TRBJ2-3, reads EPEVTQTPSHQVTQMGQEVILRCVPISNHLYFYWYRQILGQKVEFLVSFYNNEISEKSEIFDDQFSVERPDGSNFTLKIRSTKLEDSAMYFCARGGTWADTQYFGPGTRLTVL.

The chain carries TRBV19 and TRBJ1-3; 9 bases agree with TRBD1. With 5 bases clipped from V and 0 bases from J, the junction kept 17 bases outside the gene matches. The CDR3 totals 20 residues. Germline V gene data show CDR1 as LNHDA and CDR2 as SQIVND (reference sequence). Here the CDR3 DNA reads TGTGCCAGTAGTTGGTCGGGACAGGGCGCCTTTAATAGCTCTGGAAACACCATATATTTT. Its protein product is CASSWSGQGAFNSSGNTIYF.

This CDR3 reads CASSVPPLGAGVNPGELFF. Here the CDR3 DNA reads TGTGCCAGCAGCGTACCACCCTTAGGGGCGGGAGTAAACCCCGGGGAGCTGTTTTTT. The V gene is TRBV9, the J gene TRBJ2-2; 7 bases are a match to TRBD2. In germline, CDR1 is SGDLS, CDR2 YYNGEE. The CDR3 totals 19 residues. Trimming at V came to 1 base and at J to 6 bases, leaving 18 bases not matched to a gene.

This sequence joins TRBV30 and TRBJ2-7, with D perhaps given as TRBD1 or TRBD2 (5 bases each). Germline V lookup: CDR1 GTSNPN, CDR2 SVGIG (reference sequence). The CDR3 contains 15 residues. The V end was cut by 1 base, the J end by 4 bases, with 17 bases between. This CDR3 is CAWSGTQDSTYEQYF. The CDR3 region has the DNA TGTGCCTGGAGTGGGACACAGGACTCTACTTACGAGCAGTACTTC.

The rearrangement links TRBV18 to TRBJ2-3, with D perhaps given as TRBD1 or TRBD2 (5 bases each). Trimming removed 1 base at V and 4 bases at J, with 12 bases between. Germline V gives CDR1 KGHSH, CDR2 LQKENI. This CDR3 spans 15 amino acids. CDR3 DNA: TGTGCCAGCTCACCACTAGGGTTGGGGGCAGATACGCAGTATTTT. Its protein is CASSPLGLGADTQYF.

This clone was observed once. The rearrangement joins TRBV7-9 to TRBJ1-4; possible D gene TRBD1, 6 bases. This CDR3 region has 16 residues. The germline V and J ends were trimmed by 1 base and 3 bases, with 12 bases remaining between them. Looked up from germline, CDR1 is SEHNR and CDR2 is FQNEAQ (reference sequence). The CDR3 DNA follows: TGTGCCAGCAGCTTAGTACAGGGCCGCCCTAATGAAAAACTGTTTTTT. Its translation is CASSLVQGRPNEKLFF.

The gene calls are TRBV5-1 and TRBJ2-7, with D possibly matching TRBD1 (6 bases). V lost 2 bases, J lost 2 bases, and 14 bases lay in between. Per germline, CDR1 SGHRS and CDR2 YFSETQ. The CDR3 has 15 residues. The CDR3 sequence is CASSLRQATTYEQYF. As DNA, the CDR3 is TGCGCCAGCAGCTTAAGACAGGCTACGACCTACGAGCAGTACTTC. The full variable domain, completed using reference TRBV5-1 and TRBJ2-7, is KAGVTQTPRYLIKTRGQQVTLSCSPISGHRSVSWYQQTPGQGLQFLFEYFSETQRNKGNFPGRFSGRQFSNSRSEMNVSTLELGDSALYLCASSLRQATTYEQYFGPGTRLTVT.